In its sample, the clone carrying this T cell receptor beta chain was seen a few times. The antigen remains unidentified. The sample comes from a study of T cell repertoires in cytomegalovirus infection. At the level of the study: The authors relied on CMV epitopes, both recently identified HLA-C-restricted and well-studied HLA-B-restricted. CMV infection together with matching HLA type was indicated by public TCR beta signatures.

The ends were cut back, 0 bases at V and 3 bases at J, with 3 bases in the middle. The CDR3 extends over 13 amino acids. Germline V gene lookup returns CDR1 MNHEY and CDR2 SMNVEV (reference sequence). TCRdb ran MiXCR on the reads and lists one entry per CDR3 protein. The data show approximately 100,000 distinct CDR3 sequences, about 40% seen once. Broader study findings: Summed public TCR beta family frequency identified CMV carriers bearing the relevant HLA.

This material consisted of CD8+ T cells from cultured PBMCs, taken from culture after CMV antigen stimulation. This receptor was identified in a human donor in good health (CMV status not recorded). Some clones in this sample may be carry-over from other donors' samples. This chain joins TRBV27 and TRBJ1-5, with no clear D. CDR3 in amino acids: CASSLSLNQPQHF. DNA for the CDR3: TGTGCCAGCAGTTTATCCCTCAATCAGCCCCAGCATTTT.